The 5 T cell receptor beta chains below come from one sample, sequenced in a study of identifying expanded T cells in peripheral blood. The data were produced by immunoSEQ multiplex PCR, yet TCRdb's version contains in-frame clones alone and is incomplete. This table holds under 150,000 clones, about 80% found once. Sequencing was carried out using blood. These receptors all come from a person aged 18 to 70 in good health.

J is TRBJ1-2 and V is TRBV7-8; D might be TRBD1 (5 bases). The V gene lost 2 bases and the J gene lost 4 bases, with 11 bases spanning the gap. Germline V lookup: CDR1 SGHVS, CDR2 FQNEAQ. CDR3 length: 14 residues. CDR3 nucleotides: TGTGCCAGCAGCTTACAGGGAGCCCTCTATGGCTACACCTTC. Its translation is CASSLQGALYGYTF.

CDR3 nucleotides: TGTGCCAGCAGCCTGGGGGGCCGTGGGAGCAATCAGCCCCAGCATTTT. Translation: CASSLGGRGSNQPQHF. The chain recombines TRBV5-6 with TRBJ1-5; possibly TRBD1 for D (6 bases). Trimming cost V 4 bases and J 1 base, with 15 bases left between them. This CDR3 region has 16 residues. Germline lookup yields CDR1 SGHDT and CDR2 YYEEEE.

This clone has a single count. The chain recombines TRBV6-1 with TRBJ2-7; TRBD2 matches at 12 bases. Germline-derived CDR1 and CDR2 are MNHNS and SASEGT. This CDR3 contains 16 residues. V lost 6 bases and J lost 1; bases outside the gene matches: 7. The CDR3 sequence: CASRETSGGISYEQYF. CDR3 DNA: TGTGCCAGCAGGGAAACTAGCGGGGGGATTTCCTACGAGCAGTACTTC.

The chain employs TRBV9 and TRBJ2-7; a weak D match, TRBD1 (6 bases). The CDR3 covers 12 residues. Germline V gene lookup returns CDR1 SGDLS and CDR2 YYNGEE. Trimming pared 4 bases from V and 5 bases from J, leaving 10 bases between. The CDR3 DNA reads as TGTGCCAGCAGCCTACAGGGCCACGAGCAGTACTTC. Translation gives CASSLQGHEQYF.

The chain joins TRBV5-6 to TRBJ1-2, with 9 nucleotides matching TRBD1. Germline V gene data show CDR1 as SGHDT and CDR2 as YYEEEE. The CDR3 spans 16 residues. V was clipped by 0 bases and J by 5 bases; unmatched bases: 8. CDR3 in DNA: TGTGCCAGCAGCTTGGTAGGGACAGGGAAGGGTTATGGCTACACCTTC. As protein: CASSLVGTGKGYGYTF.